A selection of T cell receptor beta chains follows, all from one sample in a study of beta chain features in type 1 diabetes. Assay: immunoSEQ multiplex PCR; the TCRdb copy retains only in-frame clones and omits some. The table has about 260,000 clones, approximately 25% seen once. The sequenced material came from naive CD4+ T cells from blood. Source of these receptors: a woman aged 25 to 39 with type 1 diabetes. Both conserved end residues are part of each CDR3. Fields, in order: V gene, J gene, D gene, clone size, CDR3 DNA, CDR3 protein. D genes are given only for firm matches. Expanded clones get a size class; other rows say once, few or many, or leave the size out.

TRBV1	TRBJ2-5	-	-	TGCACCAGCCCTCGACTAGCTGAGGGAGAGACCCAGTACTTC	CTSPRLAEGETQYF
TRBV11-2	TRBJ2-7	-	once	TGTGCCAGCAGCTTAGGGCTCCCCGAGCAGTACTTC	CASSLGLPEQYF
TRBV7-9	TRBJ2-1	TRBD2	-	TGTGCCAGCAGCTTATTCAGCGGGAGTTTCAATGAGCAGTTCTTC	CASSLFSGSFNEQFF
TRBV2	TRBJ2-7	-	few	TGTGCCAGCCGTGCCCGACTAGAAGTACCCTACGAGCAGTACTTC	CASRARLEVPYEQYF
TRBV5-6	TRBJ1-2	-	few	TGTGCCAGCAGCCCCCGGGAGAACTATGGCTACACCTTC	CASSPRENYGYTF
TRBV7-3	TRBJ2-3	TRBD2	-	TGTGCCAGCAGCCCGAGCGGGAGTGGGTCAGATACGCAGTATTTT	CASSPSGSGSDTQYF
TRBV7-9	TRBJ2-1	TRBD2	-	TGTGCCAGCAGCTCCTTAGCGGGAGACAATGAGCAGTTCTTC	CASSSLAGDNEQFF
TRBV28	TRBJ1-4	TRBD1	-	TGTGCCAGCAGTTTCCCTCCGGGACAGCCCCAGGAAAAACTGTTTTTT	CASSFPPGQPQEKLFF
TRBV6-6	TRBJ2-5	-	few	TGTGCCAGCAGTCCCGCCCAGCAAGAGACCCAGTACTTC	CASSPAQQETQYF
TRBV5-6	TRBJ1-2	-	few	TGTGCCAGCAGCCTTGGGCGTGACAACGGCTACACCTTC	CASSLGRDNGYTF
TRBV5-1	TRBJ2-1	TRBD2	few	TGCGCCAGCAGCTTGTTTTTGGCTAGCGGGAAGACTTACAATGAGCAGTTCTTC	CASSLFLASGKTYNEQFF
TRBV4-1	TRBJ1-2	TRBD1	-	TGCGCCAGCAGCCAATTTCCGGGACAGGGAAGCTATGGCTACACCTTC	CASSQFPGQGSYGYTF
TRBV2	TRBJ2-3	-	few	TGTGCCAGCAGTGCCCCCAGGGGAACAGATACGCAGTATTTT	CASSAPRGTDTQYF
TRBV6-5	TRBJ2-5	-	few	TGTGCCAGCAGTTACTCGCGGTCCACTGGGGAGACCCAGTACTTC	CASSYSRSTGETQYF
TRBV29-1	TRBJ2-1	-	few	TGCAGCGTATCGGGACAGCCCGGGACTAGTTCCTACAATGAGCAGTTCTTC	CSVSGQPGTSSYNEQFF
TRBV27	TRBJ2-3	TRBD1	-	TGTGCCAGCAGTCCACGGACAGGGACGGATACGCAGTATTTT	CASSPRTGTDTQYF
TRBV30	TRBJ2-5	-	few	TGTGCCTGGAGTACCGGGCTAGCGCCTCAAGAGACCCAGTACTTC	CAWSTGLAPQETQYF
TRBV5-1	TRBJ2-2	TRBD1	-	TGCGCCAGCAAGCAGGGGGCAACCGGGGAGCTGTTTTTT	CASKQGATGELFF
TRBV13	TRBJ2-3	TRBD1	-	TGTGCCAGCAGCTCCCGACAGGGAAGCACAGATACGCAGTATTTT	CASSSRQGSTDTQYF
TRBV6-5	TRBJ2-5	-	-	TGTGCCAGCAGTTCGGGACAAATACAAGAGACCCAGTACTTC	CASSSGQIQETQYF
TRBV9	TRBJ1-5	-	few	TGTGCCAGCAGCGTATCAGGGGACAGCAATCAGCCCCAGCATTTT	CASSVSGDSNQPQHF
TRBV7-2	TRBJ1-2	-	-	TGTGCCAGCAGCCGGCAGGGTGAGAATGGCTACACCTTC	CASSRQGENGYTF
TRBV5-1	TRBJ1-4	-	-	TGCGCCAGCAGCTTCGGGGAAAAACTGTTTTTT	CASSFGEKLFF
TRBV30	TRBJ1-2	-	-	TGTGCCTGGAGTGTATTCGGGGTTAACTATGGCTACACCTTC	CAWSVFGVNYGYTF
TRBV6-1	TRBJ2-5	TRBD2	-	TGTGCCAGCAGTGAAGGTCGGGGGGGAGAGACCCAGTACTTC	CASSEGRGGETQYF
TRBV28	TRBJ1-2	-	-	TGTGCCAGCAGTCCGCACTCGACGGGGGGCTACACCTTC	CASSPHSTGGYTF
TRBV5-1	TRBJ2-1	-	-	TGCGCCAGCAGCTTGACGGTAGGGGTCTACAATGAGCAGTTCTTC	CASSLTVGVYNEQFF
TRBV29-1	TRBJ1-2	TRBD1	few	TGCAGCGTTGGGGACAGTCATGGCTACACCTTC	CSVGDSHGYTF
TRBV4-2	TRBJ2-1	-	-	TGTGCCAGCAGCCAAGATCTGACTAGAGGTGGCAATGAGCAGTTCTTC	CASSQDLTRGGNEQFF